Below are 32 T cell receptor beta chains sequenced from a single sample in a study of blood T cell repertoires in COVID-19. Some clones are missing from TCRdb's copy, which holds only in-frame ones; the method was immunoSEQ multiplex PCR. The sample has 200,000 to 250,000 clones; approximately 90% are singletons. Sequencing used peripheral blood. The receptors were gathered from a woman in her late teens or twenties who had recovered from COVID-19.

The chain joins TRBV12-2 to TRBJ2-7; the table's D call of TRBD2 was not tested on the DNA. TRBV12-2 is noted as a pseudogene. The CDR3 runs to 16 residues. CDR3 coding DNA: TGTGCAAGTCGCTTAGCTAAGCGACTAGCCAGCGACGAGCAGTACTTC. The encoded protein is CASRLAKRLASDEQYF.

This chain uses TRBV15 with TRBJ2-2; a weak D match, TRBD2 (5 bases). Germline loops: CDR1 LNHNV, CDR2 YYDKDF (reference sequence). The CDR3 is 15 amino acids. The V end was cut by 5 bases, the J end by 7 bases, with 17 bases between. CDR3 sequence: CATSDSREGIGELFF. The DNA of the CDR3 is TGTGCCACCAGCGACTCCCGAGAGGGAATCGGGGAGCTGTTTTTT.

J is TRBJ1-2 and V is TRBV2, with D uncertain. CDR1 SNHLY and CDR2 FYNNEI come from the germline V gene. V was clipped by 2 bases and J by 4 bases, with 17 bases between them. The CDR3 consists of 16 residues. The CDR3 is CASSEPGPYNTYGYTF. The CDR3, as DNA: TGTGCCAGCAGTGAACCTGGGCCATATAACACCTATGGCTACACCTTC. The full variable domain, its missing parts supplied by reference TRBV2 and TRBJ1-2, is EPEVTQTPSHQVTQMGQEVILRCVPISNHLYFYWYRQILGQKVEFLVSFYNNEISEKSEIFDDQFSVERPDGSNFTLKIRSTKLEDSAMYFCASSEPGPYNTYGYTFGSGTRLTVV.

The V and J genes are TRBV7-2 and TRBJ2-7; 7 nucleotides align to TRBD2. V shed 4 bases, J shed 7 bases, and the junction held 7 bases outside the gene matches. Germline CDR1 and CDR2: SGHTA and FQGNSA. The CDR3 is 13 amino acids. CDR3 coding DNA: TGTGCCAGCAGCTGGGACCGGGAGGAGGAGCAGTACTTC. Translating it yields CASSWDREEEQYF.

V and J are TRBV19 and TRBJ2-3, with D uncertain. Trimming pared 5 bases from V and 2 bases from J, leaving 17 bases between. CDR1 and CDR2 from the germline V gene are LNHDA and SQIVND (reference sequence). The length of the CDR3 is 16 residues. The CDR3 region is CASSDPPTLITDTQYF. The CDR3 DNA sequence: TGTGCCAGTAGTGATCCCCCTACTTTGATCACAGATACGCAGTATTTT.

The chain uses TRBV29-1 and TRBJ2-7; 9 bases agree with TRBD1. Per germline, CDR1 SQVTM and CDR2 ANQGSEA. CDR3 length: 13 residues. Germline trimming cut 5 bases from V and 4 bases from J; bases unmatched to any gene: 6. CDR3: CSVRQGGTYEQYF. The CDR3, as DNA: TGCAGCGTTAGACAGGGGGGGACTTACGAGCAGTACTTC.

The V and J genes are TRBV5-4 and TRBJ2-3; the match to TRBD2 covers 8 bases. V dropped 4 bases and J dropped 6; count of bases not matched to a gene: 10. The CDR3 is made up of 15 amino acids. CDR1 and CDR2 from the germline V gene are SGHNT and YYREEE (reference sequence). This CDR3 reads CASSAWGGGRDTQYF. DNA of the CDR3: TGTGCCAGCAGCGCGTGGGGAGGCGGGAGGGATACGCAGTATTTT.

The V gene is TRBV18, the J gene TRBJ2-6; possible D gene TRBD2, 6 bases. The CDR3 loop spans 18 amino acids. The V gene lost 0 bases and the J gene lost 0 bases, with 12 bases spanning the gap. Germline V gives CDR1 KGHSH, CDR2 LQKENI. The CDR3 spells CASSPPKAGSSGANVLTF. The CDR3 region has the DNA TGTGCCAGCTCACCACCAAAGGCCGGGAGCTCTGGGGCCAACGTCCTGACTTTC.

V gene TRBV5-5 combines with J gene TRBJ2-6, with 11 positions matching TRBD1. Germline values: CDR1 SGHKS, CDR2 YYEKEE (reference sequence). Losses at the gene ends were 2 bases for V and 0 bases for J; bases not matched to a gene: 7. This CDR3 has 19 residues. CDR3 residues: CASSFDADRGPSGANVLTF. Written as DNA, the CDR3 is TGTGCCAGCAGCTTCGACGCGGACAGGGGGCCCTCTGGGGCCAACGTCCTGACTTTC.

The rearrangement uses TRBV2 and TRBJ1-5; 7 bases are a match to TRBD1. CDR3 length equals 13 residues. Germline lookup yields CDR1 SNHLY and CDR2 FYNNEI. Trimming at V came to 6 bases and at J to 3 bases, leaving 2 bases not matched to a gene. CDR3 nucleotide sequence: TGTGCCAGCAGGGGGACAGACAATCAGCCCCAGCATTTT. It is translated as CASRGTDNQPQHF.

J is TRBJ2-3 and V is TRBV12-3 or TRBV12-4; no firm D call. V was cut by 8 bases and J by 2 bases, with 8 bases left in between. This CDR3 region has 12 residues. CDR3 sequence: CASSPFTDTQYF. CDR3 DNA: TGTGCCAGCTCCCCGTTCACAGATACGCAGTATTTT.

CDR3: CSVWRADYNEQFF. The CDR3 DNA follows: TGCAGCGTTTGGCGCGCGGACTACAATGAGCAGTTCTTC. This chain joins TRBV29-1 and TRBJ2-1; D is ambiguous. CDR1 and CDR2 from the germline V gene are SQVTM and ANQGSEA. CDR3 length: 13 amino acids. The V end was cut by 5 bases, the J end by 3 bases, with 11 bases between.

V usage is TRBV19 and J usage is TRBJ2-1, with unresolved D. V was trimmed by 7 bases and J by 5 bases, leaving 18 bases between them. This CDR3 is 15 amino acids long. The germline V gene encodes CDR1 LNHDA and CDR2 SQIVND (reference sequence). The CDR3 bases are TGTGCCAGTACCACCCCTGGCCAGGATCACAATGAGCAGTTCTTC. This sequence encodes CASTTPGQDHNEQFF.

This clone was seen a few times. The chain is built from TRBV9 and TRBJ2-5; maybe TRBD2 (5 bases). Germline V gene sequence: CDR1 SGDLS, CDR2 YYNGEE. The V end lost 2 bases, the J end lost 1 base, and 9 bases lay between the germline ends. The CDR3 is 14 residues long. CDR3 sequence (DNA): TGTGCCAGCAGCGTCGGAGGTATCCAAGAGACCCAGTACTTC. This gives the protein CASSVGGIQETQYF. The full variable domain, with the rest looked up from reference TRBV9 and TRBJ2-5, is DSGVTQTPKHLITATGQRVTLRCSPRSGDLSVYWYQQSLDQGLQFLIQYYNGEERAKGNILERFSAQQFPDLHSELNLSSLELGDSALYFCASSVGGIQETQYFGPGTRLLVL.

This chain joins TRBV4-1 and TRBJ1-4, with D perhaps matching TRBD1 (6 bases). Trimming took off 0 bases at V and 1 base at J, with 12 bases between the two ends. The germline V gene has CDR1 MGHRA and CDR2 YSYEKL. The CDR3 has 17 residues. In DNA, the CDR3 is TGCGCCAGCAGCCAAGATCGGGGACACGGAACTAATGAAAAACTGTTTTTT. Translation: CASSQDRGHGTNEKLFF.

The chain couples TRBV3-1 (or the pseudogene TRBV3-2) to TRBJ1-5; 10 nucleotides line up with TRBD1. Germline CDR1 reads LGHDT; CDR2 reads YNNKEL (reference sequence). The CDR3 contains 16 residues. After removal of 3 bases from V and 6 bases from J, the junction contained 8 bases not matched to a gene. DNA of the CDR3: TGTGCCAGCAGCCACACAGGACAGGGGGAGGGTCAGCCCCAGCATTTT. It is translated as CASSHTGQGEGQPQHF.

The V and J genes are TRBV27 and TRBJ1-1; a weak D match, TRBD1 (6 bases). V dropped 5 bases and J dropped 10 bases, with 23 bases sitting between them. The CDR3 covers 15 residues. CDR1 is MNHEY, CDR2 SMNVEV, per germline (reference sequence). The CDR3 is CASSLPGQEEEGAFF. CDR3 sequence (DNA): TGTGCCAGCAGTCTTCCGGGACAAGAAGAGGAAGGAGCTTTCTTT.

CDR3 sequence reads: CASSPFQTVNNYGYTF. The CDR3 bases are TGTGCCAGCAGTCCCTTCCAGACAGTCAATAACTATGGCTACACCTTC. This chain connects TRBV6-6 to TRBJ1-2, with D perhaps TRBD1 (5 bases). Germline lookup yields CDR1 MNHNY and CDR2 SVGAGI (reference sequence). V lost 5 bases and J lost 1, with 17 bases in between. The CDR3 length is 16 residues.

The V call is TRBV29-1, the J call TRBJ2-1, with TRBD2 matching 8 bases. The CDR3 extends over 16 amino acids. Germline values: CDR1 SQVTM, CDR2 ANQGSEA. The trim removed 0 bases at V and 5 bases at J, leaving 9 bases unmatched. CDR3 region: CSVEDFSSGFNNEQFF. The CDR3 coding sequence is TGCAGCGTTGAAGATTTTTCTAGCGGGTTCAACAATGAGCAGTTCTTC.

This clone was found once. The chain joins TRBV6-6 to TRBJ2-7; tentatively, D is TRBD2 (5 bases). The V end was cut by 4 bases, the J end by 4 bases, with 14 bases between. CDR1 MNHNY and CDR2 SVGAGI come from the germline V gene (reference sequence). This CDR3 contains 14 residues. For the CDR3, the DNA is TGTGCCAGCAGTTTTATCACCGGGGTTTACGAGCAGTACTTC. Its translation is CASSFITGVYEQYF.

The chain has TRBV10-3 and TRBJ1-1; D might be TRBD1 (6 bases). In germline, CDR1 is ENHRY, CDR2 SYGVKD. Trimming stripped 5 bases from V and 8 bases from J, with 9 bases between. The CDR3 length is 11 residues. The chain's CDR3 is CAISLQGEAFF. CDR3 in DNA: TGTGCCATCAGTTTACAGGGAGAAGCTTTCTTT.

The rearrangement joins TRBV7-2 to TRBJ1-2; TRBD1 matches 7 bases. Germline CDR1 and CDR2: SGHTA and FQGNSA. The CDR3 is made up of 15 amino acids. V trimming: 5 bases; J trimming: 4 bases; junction bases outside the gene matches: 10. The CDR3, as DNA: TGTGCCAGCAGCCCCCGACAGGGAATTATCTATGGCTACACCTTC. Protein: CASSPRQGIIYGYTF. The whole variable domain, remainder taken from reference TRBV7-2 and TRBJ1-2, is GAGVSQSPSNKVTEKGKDVELRCDPISGHTALYWYRQSLGQGLEFLIYFQGNSAPDKSGLPSDRFSAERTGGSVSTLTIQRTQQEDSAVYLCASSPRQGIIYGYTFGSGTRLTVV.

The chain uses TRBV5-6 and TRBJ2-1; 8 bases are a match to TRBD1. V shed 3 bases and J 6 bases; nucleotides not matched to a gene: 2. The CDR3 has 13 residues. CDR1 and CDR2 (germline): SGHDT, YYEEEE. Here the CDR3 reads CASSWGTGNEQFF. Here the CDR3 DNA reads TGTGCCAGCAGCTGGGGGACAGGCAATGAGCAGTTCTTC.

V gene TRBV19 combines with J gene TRBJ2-1; 8 positions agree with TRBD2. Germline V gives CDR1 LNHDA, CDR2 SQIVND (reference sequence). The CDR3 consists of 14 residues. Trimming at V came to 4 bases and at J to 6 bases, leaving 5 bases not matched to a gene. The CDR3 DNA is TGTGCCAGTAGTACTGGACTAGCATCCAATGAGCAGTTCTTC. Amino acids: CASSTGLASNEQFF.

The rearrangement links TRBV5-4 to TRBJ1-6; D may be TRBD1 (6 bases). Looked up from germline, CDR1 is SGHNT and CDR2 is YYREEE (reference sequence). The CDR3 is 17 amino acids. Trimming stripped 3 bases from V and 6 bases from J, with 19 bases between. CDR3 in amino acids: CASSSRGGASGNSPLHF. CDR3 coding DNA: TGTGCCAGCAGCTCCCGAGGGGGGGCGTCCGGTAATTCACCCCTCCACTTT.

This chain connects TRBV7-2 to TRBJ2-7, with a weak D call TRBD1 (8 bases). The CDR3 sequence is 15 residues long. Germline CDR1 is SGHTA and CDR2 is FQGNSA. With 4 bases removed from V and 5 bases from J, the gap between germline ends came to 18 bases. CDR3: CASSSTGGARDEQYF. The CDR3 coding sequence is TGTGCCAGCAGCTCCACAGGGGGGGCGCGGGACGAGCAGTACTTC.

The chain employs TRBV3-1 (or the pseudogene TRBV3-2) and TRBJ2-7; 8 bases are a match to TRBD2. Germline CDR1 is LGHDT and CDR2 is YNNKEL (reference sequence). The V segment lost 1 base and the J segment 5 bases; nucleotides outside the gene matches: 4. The CDR3 spans 14 residues. CDR3 DNA sequence: TGTGCCAGCAGCCAAGCGGGAGGGCCGGACGAGCAGTACTTC. It encodes CASSQAGGPDEQYF.

The chain couples TRBV10-3 to TRBJ2-3; D gene uncertain. This CDR3 comprises 13 residues. Germline V lookup: CDR1 ENHRY, CDR2 SYGVKD. Deletions cut 3 bases from V and 8 bases from J, with 12 bases between. The DNA of the CDR3 is TGTGCCATCAGTGACCCAGTCCATGGTACGCAGTATTTT. This sequence encodes CAISDPVHGTQYF.

The V call is TRBV18, the J call TRBJ1-1; possibly TRBD1 for D (5 bases). The CDR3 runs 14 residues. Germline V gene data show CDR1 as KGHSH and CDR2 as LQKENI. The V end lost 3 bases, the J end lost 3 bases, and 11 bases lay between the germline ends. The chain's CDR3 is CASSPVSRDTEAFF. Here the CDR3 DNA reads TGTGCCAGCTCACCCGTTTCCAGGGACACTGAAGCTTTCTTT. Supplemented by reference TRBV18 and TRBJ1-1, the full variable domain reads NAGVMQNPRHLVRRRGQEARLRCSPMKGHSHVYWYRQLPEEGLKFMVYLQKENIIDESGMPKERFSAEFPKEGPSILRIQQVVRGDSAAYFCASSPVSRDTEAFFGQGTRLTVV.

This chain joins TRBV7-9 and TRBJ1-2; 7 nucleotides line up with TRBD1. The J segment lost 1 base and the V segment lost 4 bases, leaving 9 bases of the junction unmatched. The CDR3 extends over 16 amino acids. Germline V gene sequence: CDR1 SEHNR, CDR2 FQNEAQ (reference sequence). CDR3 region: CASSYRPGQNNYGYTF. DNA of the CDR3: TGTGCCAGCAGCTATCGCCCGGGACAGAATAACTATGGCTACACCTTC. Full variable domain (missing parts from reference TRBV7-9 and TRBJ1-2): DTGVSQNPRHKITKRGQNVTFRCDPISEHNRLYWYRQTLGQGPEFLTYFQNEAQLEKSRLLSDRFSAERPKGSFSTLEIQRTEQGDSAMYLCASSYRPGQNNYGYTFGSGTRLTVV.

The rearrangement links TRBV27 to TRBJ2-7; D remains ambiguous. CDR1 and CDR2 (germline): MNHEY, SMNVEV (reference sequence). This CDR3 is built from 14 residues. With 0 bases removed from V and 3 bases from J, the gap between germline ends came to 9 bases. Written as DNA, the CDR3 is TGTGCCAGCAGTTTATCGTTGCCTATCTACGAGCAGTACTTC. Its translation: CASSLSLPIYEQYF.

The chain recombines TRBV7-6 with TRBJ1-2, with no clear D. The V end was cut by 6 bases, the J end by 4 bases, with 12 bases between. The germline CDR1 and CDR2 sequences are SGHVS and FNYEAQ. The CDR3 length is 13 residues. The CDR3 DNA is TGTGCCAGCAGACCCGGGAACAGCTATGGCTACACCTTC. The encoded protein is CASRPGNSYGYTF. The full variable domain, completed using reference TRBV7-6 and TRBJ1-2, is GAGVSQSPRYKVTKRGQDVALRCDPISGHVSLYWYRQALGQGPEFLTYFNYEAQQDKSGLPNDRFSAERPEGSISTLTIQRTEQRDSAMYRCASRPGNSYGYTFGSGTRLTVV.